Following are 3 T cell receptor beta chains from one sample sequenced in a study of cytomegalovirus exposure and HLA in healthy donors. PCR involved 60 Vbeta and 13 Jbeta primers. TCRdb's table, derived via immunoSEQ multiplex PCR, lists solely in-frame clones and lacks some. The sample gives 150,000 to 200,000 clones, 9.5% of which show up once; about 1.2% is in the top ten. The sample was PBMCs. These receptors originate from a woman in her twenties or thirties in good health and CMV-seropositive.

This clone was recorded a few times. The V call is TRBV6-6, the J call TRBJ1-1; 7 bases are a match to TRBD1. The CDR3 sequence is 16 residues long. Unmatched junction bases numbered 11, after V lost 5 bases and J lost 2 bases. The germline V gene encodes CDR1 MNHNY and CDR2 SVGAGI (reference sequence). The CDR3 DNA reads as TGTGCCAGCAGTCACGGACAGGCTACCCTTAACACTGAAGCTTTCTTT. Translated: CASSHGQATLNTEAFF.

V is TRBV5-6 and J is TRBJ2-7; a weak D match, TRBD2 (7 bases). The germline V gene encodes CDR1 SGHDT and CDR2 YYEEEE. Trimming took off 7 bases at V and 0 bases at J, with 14 bases between the two ends. This CDR3 comprises 14 residues. CDR3 sequence: CASGGAELSYEQYF. The CDR3 nucleotides read TGTGCCAGCGGGGGGGCCGAACTCTCCTACGAGCAGTACTTC.

This chain uses TRBV30 with TRBJ2-7, with D possibly matching TRBD1 (5 bases). The germline V gene has CDR1 GTSNPN and CDR2 SVGIG (reference sequence). The CDR3 spans 13 residues. Trimming removed 2 bases at V and 7 bases at J, with 15 bases between. The CDR3, as DNA: TGTGCCTGGAGTCCGGCAGGGATGGGGGAGCAGTACTTC. Amino acid sequence: CAWSPAGMGEQYF.